The present T cell receptor (beta chain) was sequenced within a study of T cell repertoires in cytomegalovirus infection (dated by TCRdb to about 2019). For the wider study: Donor HLA type was relevant to the analysis, because carriage of CMV infection together with the matching HLA type was indicated by public TCR beta signatures.

The CDR3 contains 14 residues, cysteine and phenylalanine counted. Of all the DNA, just the CDR3 is kept, 42 bases in frame from base 1. Trimming removed 1 base from V and 7 bases from J, leaving 13 bases between the germline ends. The germline V gene encodes CDR1 SGHVS and CDR2 FQNEAQ. As concerns this clonotype: Its antigen specificity is not known. No much larger clone exists at a distance of one base, and base qualities are not known.

The research as a whole found: In the ex vivo response, HLA-C-restricted CMV-specific TCR beta clonotypes were dominant, and in two of eight donors the single most frequent clonotype came from this HLA-C-restricted group. Carriers of CMV infection plus the relevant HLA type were discriminated by the cumulative frequency of public TCR beta family members in the study cohort and in an independent 352-donor cohort.

The instrument given in TCRdb is Illumina HiSeq 1500. TCRdb redid the processing of the public reads, applying fastp at Q25 and MiXCR, and retained in-frame beta chains. Each record represents a unique CDR3 protein, reported with the most common genes and DNA among its rows. This sample comprises around 740,000 distinct CDR3 sequences, less than 40% of them detected only once. The top ten clonotypes cover around 2.8% of the sample. This receptor was obtained from a human donor in good health (CMV status not recorded). Some clones in this sample may be carry-over from other donors' samples. The chain employs TRBV7-8 and TRBJ1-2, with a weak D call of TRBD1 (6 bases match). Source material: PBMCs. CDR3 sequence: CASSLEQGSLGYTF. In nucleotide form, the sequence is TGTGCCAGCAGCTTAGAGCAGGGGTCCCTTGGCTACACCTTC.